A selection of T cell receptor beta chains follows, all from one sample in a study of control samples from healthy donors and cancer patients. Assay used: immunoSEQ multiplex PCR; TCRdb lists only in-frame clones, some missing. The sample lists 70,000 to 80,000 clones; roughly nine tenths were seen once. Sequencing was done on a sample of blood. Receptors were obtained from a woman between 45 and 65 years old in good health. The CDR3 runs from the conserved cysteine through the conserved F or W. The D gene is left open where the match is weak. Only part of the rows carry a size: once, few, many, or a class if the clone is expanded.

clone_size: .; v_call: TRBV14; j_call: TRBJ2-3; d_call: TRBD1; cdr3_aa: CASSFRDRGADTQYF; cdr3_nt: TGTGCCAGCAGCTTCCGGGACAGGGGTGCGGATACGCAGTATTTT
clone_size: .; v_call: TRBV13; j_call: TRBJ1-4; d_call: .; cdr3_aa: CASTQSRRREKLFF; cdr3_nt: TGTGCCAGCACCCAGTCACGGCGGCGGGAAAAACTGTTTTTT
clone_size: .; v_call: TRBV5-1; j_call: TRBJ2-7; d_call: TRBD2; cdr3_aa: CASSPIGLAETYEQYF; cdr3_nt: TGCGCCAGCAGCCCGATTGGACTAGCGGAGACCTACGAGCAGTACTTC
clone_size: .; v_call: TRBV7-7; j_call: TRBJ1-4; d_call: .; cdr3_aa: CASSPDPPTNEKLFF; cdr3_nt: TGTGCTAGCAGCCCCGACCCTCCAACTAATGAAAAACTGTTTTTT
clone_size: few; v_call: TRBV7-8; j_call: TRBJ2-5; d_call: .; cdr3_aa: CASSLTHAETQYF; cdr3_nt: TGTGCCAGCAGCCTTACCCACGCGGAGACCCAGTACTTC
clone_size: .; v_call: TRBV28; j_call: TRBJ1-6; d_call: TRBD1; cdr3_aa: CASSSTGGKNSPLHF; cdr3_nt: TGTGCCAGCAGTTCCACAGGGGGCAAGAATTCACCCCTCCACTTT
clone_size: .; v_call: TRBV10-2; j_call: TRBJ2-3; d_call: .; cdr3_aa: CASSDGSGSDTQYF; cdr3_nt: TGCGCCAGCAGTGACGGTAGCGGCTCAGATACGCAGTATTTT
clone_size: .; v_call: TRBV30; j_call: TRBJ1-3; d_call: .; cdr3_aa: CAWALRAGSGNTIYF; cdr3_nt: TGTGCCTGGGCCCTCCGGGCAGGGTCAGGAAACACCATATATTTT
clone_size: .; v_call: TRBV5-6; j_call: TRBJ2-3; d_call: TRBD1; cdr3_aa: CASSLGRGQKAQYF; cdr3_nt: TGTGCCAGCAGCTTGGGAAGGGGACAGAAGGCGCAGTATTTT
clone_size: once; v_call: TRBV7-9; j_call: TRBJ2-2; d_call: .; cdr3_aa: CASSYITGTPGELFF; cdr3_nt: TGTGCCAGCAGCTATATCACAGGGACCCCCGGGGAGCTGTTTTTT
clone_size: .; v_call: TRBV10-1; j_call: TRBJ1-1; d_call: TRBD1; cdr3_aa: CASRSAQGWATEAFF; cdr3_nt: TGCGCCAGCAGGAGCGCACAGGGGTGGGCCACTGAAGCTTTCTTT
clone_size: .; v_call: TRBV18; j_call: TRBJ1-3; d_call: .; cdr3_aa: CASYPSSGNTIYF; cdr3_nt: TGTGCCAGCTACCCCAGCTCTGGAAACACCATATATTTT
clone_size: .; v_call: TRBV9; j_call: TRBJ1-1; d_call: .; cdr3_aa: CASSVASGKNTEAFF; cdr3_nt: TGTGCCAGCAGCGTAGCCTCCGGGAAGAACACTGAAGCTTTCTTT
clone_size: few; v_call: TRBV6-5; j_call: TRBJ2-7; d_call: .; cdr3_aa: CASSYSFNYEQYF; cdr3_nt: TGTGCCAGCAGTTACTCGTTCAACTACGAGCAGTACTTC
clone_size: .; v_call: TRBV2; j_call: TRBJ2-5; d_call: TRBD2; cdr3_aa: CASIRTSGETQYF; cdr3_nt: TGTGCCAGCATTCGGACTAGCGGAGAGACCCAGTACTTC
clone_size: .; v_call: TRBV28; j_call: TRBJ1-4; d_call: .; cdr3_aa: CASSPTAPDEKLFF; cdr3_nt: TGTGCCAGCAGTCCGACAGCTCCTGATGAAAAACTGTTTTTT
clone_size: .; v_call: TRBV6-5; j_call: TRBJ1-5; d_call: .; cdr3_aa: CATSRYRDSNQPQHF; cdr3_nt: TGTGCCACATCCCGTTACAGGGATAGCAATCAGCCCCAGCATTTT
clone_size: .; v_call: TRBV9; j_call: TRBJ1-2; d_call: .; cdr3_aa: CASSSQGYYGYTF; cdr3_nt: TGTGCCAGCAGCTCACAGGGTTACTATGGCTACACCTTC
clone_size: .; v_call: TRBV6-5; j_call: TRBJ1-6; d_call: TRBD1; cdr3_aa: CASSSRTGSNSPLHF; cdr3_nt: TGTGCCAGCAGCTCGAGGACAGGGTCCAATTCACCCCTCCACTTT
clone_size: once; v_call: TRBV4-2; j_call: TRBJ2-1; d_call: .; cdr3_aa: CASSQPSEGIFLRQFF; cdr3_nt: TGTGCCAGCAGCCAACCTAGCGAGGGTATCTTTTTGCGGCAGTTCTTC
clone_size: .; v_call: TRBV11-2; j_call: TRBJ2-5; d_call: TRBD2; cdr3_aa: CASSLDGAGAGETQYF; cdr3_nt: TGTGCCAGCAGCTTAGATGGGGCGGGAGCGGGTGAGACCCAGTACTTC
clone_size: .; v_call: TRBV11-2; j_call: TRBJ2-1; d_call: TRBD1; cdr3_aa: CASSLGGRGRQFF; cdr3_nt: TGTGCCAGCAGCTTAGGGGGCAGGGGGCGTCAGTTCTTC
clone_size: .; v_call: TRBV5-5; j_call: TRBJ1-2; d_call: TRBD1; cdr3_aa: CASSLQWTGGLGNYGYTF; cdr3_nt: TGTGCCAGCAGCTTGCAATGGACAGGGGGTTTAGGTAACTATGGCTACACCTTC
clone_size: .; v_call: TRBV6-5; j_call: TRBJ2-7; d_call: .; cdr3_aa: CASSLSSYEQYF; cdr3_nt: TGTGCCAGCAGCCTCAGCTCCTACGAGCAGTACTTC
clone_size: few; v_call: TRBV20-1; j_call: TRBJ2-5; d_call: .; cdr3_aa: CSAQKEGQYF; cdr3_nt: TGCAGTGCTCAAAAGGAAGGCCAGTACTTC
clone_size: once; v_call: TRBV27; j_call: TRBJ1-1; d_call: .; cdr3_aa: CASSLRAGSTEAFF; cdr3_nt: TGTGCCAGCAGTTTGAGGGCAGGGTCCACTGAAGCTTTCTTT
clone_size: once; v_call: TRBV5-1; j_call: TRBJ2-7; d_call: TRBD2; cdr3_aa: CASSLESGSPYEQYF; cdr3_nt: TGCGCCAGCAGCTTGGAAAGCGGGAGCCCCTACGAGCAGTACTTC
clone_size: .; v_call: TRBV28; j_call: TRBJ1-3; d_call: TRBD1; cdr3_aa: CASNRGLGNTIYF; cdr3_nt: TGTGCCAGCAACAGGGGTCTCGGAAACACCATATATTTT
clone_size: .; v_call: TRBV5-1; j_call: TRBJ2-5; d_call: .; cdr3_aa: CASSLGIQETQYF; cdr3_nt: TGCGCCAGCAGCTTGGGGATCCAAGAGACCCAGTACTTC
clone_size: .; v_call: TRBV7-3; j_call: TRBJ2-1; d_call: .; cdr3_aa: CASSDPQTNNEQFF; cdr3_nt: TGTGCCAGCAGCGACCCACAAACCAACAATGAGCAGTTCTTC
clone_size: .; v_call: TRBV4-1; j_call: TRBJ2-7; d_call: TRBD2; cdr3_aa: CASSQGTPSGSYEQYF; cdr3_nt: TGCGCCAGCAGCCAAGGGACCCCTAGCGGTTCCTACGAGCAGTACTTC
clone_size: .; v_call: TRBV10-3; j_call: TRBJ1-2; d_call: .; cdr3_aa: CAISEAGIYGYTF; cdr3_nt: TGTGCCATCAGTGAGGCGGGAATCTATGGCTACACCTTC
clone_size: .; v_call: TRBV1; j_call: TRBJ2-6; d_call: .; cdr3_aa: CTSRRRGFVHSRANVLTF; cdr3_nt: TGCACCAGCAGGAGGAGGGGTTTTGTGCACAGTCGGGCCAACGTCCTGACTTTC
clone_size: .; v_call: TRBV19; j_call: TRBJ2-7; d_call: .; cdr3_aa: CASSMMGAYEQYF; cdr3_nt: TGTGCCAGTAGTATGATGGGAGCCTACGAGCAGTACTTC
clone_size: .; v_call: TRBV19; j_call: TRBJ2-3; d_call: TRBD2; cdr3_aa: CASSIFGSGRTTDTQYF; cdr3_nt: TGTGCCAGTAGTATTTTTGGTAGCGGGAGGACCACAGATACGCAGTATTTT
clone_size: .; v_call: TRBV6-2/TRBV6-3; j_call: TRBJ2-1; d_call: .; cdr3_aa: CASSARKEQFF; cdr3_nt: TGTGCCAGCAGTGCACGTAAAGAGCAGTTCTTC
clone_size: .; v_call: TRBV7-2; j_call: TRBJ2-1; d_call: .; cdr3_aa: CASSFPGPAYNEQFF; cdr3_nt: TGTGCCAGCAGCTTTCCGGGACCCGCCTACAATGAGCAGTTCTTC
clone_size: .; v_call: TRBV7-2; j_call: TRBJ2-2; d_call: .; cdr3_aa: CASSPRTTRLQYTGELFF; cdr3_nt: TGTGCCAGCAGCCCCCGGACGACCCGACTGCAGTACACCGGGGAGCTGTTTTTT
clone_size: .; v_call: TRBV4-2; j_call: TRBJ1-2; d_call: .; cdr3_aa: CASSQDQLSNYGYTF; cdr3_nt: TGTGCCAGCAGCCAAGATCAACTCTCTAACTATGGCTACACCTTC
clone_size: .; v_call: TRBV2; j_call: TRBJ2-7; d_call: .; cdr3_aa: CASSQPGKMIYEQYF; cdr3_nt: TGTGCCAGCAGCCAACCAGGGAAGATGATCTACGAGCAGTACTTC
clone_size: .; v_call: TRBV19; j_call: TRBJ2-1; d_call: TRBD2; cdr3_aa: CASATGLAGVRLVDEQFF; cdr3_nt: TGTGCCAGTGCGACGGGACTAGCGGGAGTTAGGCTTGTGGATGAGCAGTTCTTC
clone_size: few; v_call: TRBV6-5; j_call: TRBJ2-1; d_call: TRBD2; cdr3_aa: CASSYSVREGPNEQFF; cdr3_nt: TGTGCCAGCAGTTACTCTGTGCGGGAGGGCCCCAATGAGCAGTTCTTC